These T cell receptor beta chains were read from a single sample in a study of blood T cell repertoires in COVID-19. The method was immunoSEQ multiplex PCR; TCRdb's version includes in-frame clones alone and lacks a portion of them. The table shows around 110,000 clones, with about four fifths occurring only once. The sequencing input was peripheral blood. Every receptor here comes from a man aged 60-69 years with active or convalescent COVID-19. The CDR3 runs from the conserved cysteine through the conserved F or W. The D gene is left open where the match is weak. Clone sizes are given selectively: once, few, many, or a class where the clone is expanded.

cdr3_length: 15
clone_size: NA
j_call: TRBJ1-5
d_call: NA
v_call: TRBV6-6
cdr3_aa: CASRNGQKSNQPQHF
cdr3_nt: TGTGCCAGCAGGAATGGACAGAAAAGCAATCAGCCCCAGCATTTT

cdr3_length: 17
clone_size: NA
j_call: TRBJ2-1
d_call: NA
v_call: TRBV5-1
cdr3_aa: CASSFMGSGPSYNEQFF
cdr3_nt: TGCGCCAGCAGCTTTATGGGGAGTGGCCCCTCCTACAATGAGCAGTTCTTC

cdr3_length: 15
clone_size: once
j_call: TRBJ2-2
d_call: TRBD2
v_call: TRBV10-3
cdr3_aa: CAISDLGEGAGELFF
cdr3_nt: TGTGCCATCAGTGATCTGGGGGAGGGCGCCGGGGAGCTGTTTTTT

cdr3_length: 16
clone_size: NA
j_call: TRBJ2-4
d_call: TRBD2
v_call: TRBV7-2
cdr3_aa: CASSYTSGSGENIQYF
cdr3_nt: TGTGCCAGCAGTTATACTAGCGGGAGTGGTGAGAACATTCAGTACTTC

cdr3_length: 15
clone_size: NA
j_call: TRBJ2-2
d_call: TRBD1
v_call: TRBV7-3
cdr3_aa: CASSPSDRGAGELFF
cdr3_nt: TGTGCCAGCAGCCCTAGCGACAGGGGGGCCGGGGAGCTGTTTTTT

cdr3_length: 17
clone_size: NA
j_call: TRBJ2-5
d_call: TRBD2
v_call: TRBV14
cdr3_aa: CASSQGLAGVYQETQYF
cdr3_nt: TGTGCCAGCAGCCAAGGACTAGCGGGGGTGTACCAAGAGACCCAGTACTTC

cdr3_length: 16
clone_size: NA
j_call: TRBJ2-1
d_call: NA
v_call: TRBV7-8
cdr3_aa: CASSFSYQSRPNEQFF
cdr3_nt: TGTGCCAGCAGCTTTAGTTACCAATCCCGCCCCAATGAGCAGTTCTTC

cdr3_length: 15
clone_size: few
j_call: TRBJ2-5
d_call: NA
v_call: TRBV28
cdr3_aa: CASSLTLASKWTQYF
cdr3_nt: TGTGCCAGCAGTCTCACGTTAGCGTCGAAATGGACCCAGTACTTC

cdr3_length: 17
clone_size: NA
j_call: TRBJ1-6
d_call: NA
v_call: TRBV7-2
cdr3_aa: CASSWDISSSYNSPLHF
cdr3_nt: TGTGCCAGCAGCTGGGACATATCGAGCTCCTATAATTCACCCCTCCACTTT

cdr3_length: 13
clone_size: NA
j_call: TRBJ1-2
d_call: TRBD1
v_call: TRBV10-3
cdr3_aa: CAITRDSTYGYTF
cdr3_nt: TGTGCCATCACTCGGGACAGCACCTATGGCTACACCTTC

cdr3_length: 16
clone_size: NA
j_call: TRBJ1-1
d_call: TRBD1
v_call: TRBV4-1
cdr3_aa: CASSSDRGRLNTEAFF
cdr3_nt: TGCGCCAGCAGTTCGGACAGGGGGCGGTTGAACACTGAAGCTTTCTTT

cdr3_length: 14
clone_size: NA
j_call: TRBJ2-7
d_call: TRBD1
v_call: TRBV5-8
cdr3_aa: CASSNQGAWYEQYF
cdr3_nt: TGTGCCAGCAGCAATCAGGGGGCGTGGTACGAGCAGTACTTC

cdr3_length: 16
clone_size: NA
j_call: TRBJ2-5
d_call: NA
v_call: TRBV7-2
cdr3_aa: CASSFAWDNPRVTQYF
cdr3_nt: TGTGCCAGCAGCTTCGCTTGGGACAACCCCCGTGTGACCCAGTACTTC

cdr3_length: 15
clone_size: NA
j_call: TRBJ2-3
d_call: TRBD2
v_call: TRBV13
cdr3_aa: CASSYQGAGEDTQYF
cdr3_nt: TGTGCCAGCAGCTACCAGGGAGCGGGAGAAGATACGCAGTATTTT

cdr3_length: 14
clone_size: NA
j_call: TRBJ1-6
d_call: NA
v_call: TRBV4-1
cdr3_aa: CASSQVYVDSPLHF
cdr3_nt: TGCGCCAGCAGCCAAGTATATGTAGATTCACCCCTCCACTTT

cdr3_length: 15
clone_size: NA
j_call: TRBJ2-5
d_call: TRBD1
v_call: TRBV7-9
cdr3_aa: CASSSPQGADETQYF
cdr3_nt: TGTGCCAGCAGCTCACCACAGGGGGCGGATGAGACCCAGTACTTC